The 21 T cell receptor beta chains below come from one sample, sequenced in a study of CDR3 diversity in severe acne. MiXCR, applied by TCRdb to the PCR reads, yields one record per CDR3 protein. The repertoire includes over 70,000 distinct CDR3 sequences, approximately 51% of them detected once, and about 13% sits in the top ten. The sample consisted of blood. These receptor sequences come from a male donor in good health, without acne.

CDR3 sequence (DNA): TGTGCCAGCAGTTCCGTCAGAAACACCATATATTTT. It translates to CASSSVRNTIYF. V gene TRBV6-5 combines with J gene TRBJ1-3, with unresolved D. Trimming took off 4 bases at V and 5 bases at J, with 6 bases between the two ends. CDR3 size: 12 residues. Germline assignment: CDR1 MNHEY and CDR2 SVGAGI.

This clonotype occurred once. This chain links TRBV7-2 with TRBJ2-7, with 9 bases identical to TRBD1. In germline, CDR1 is SGHTA, CDR2 FQGNSA. This CDR3 has 15 residues. The ends lost 5 bases at V and 2 bases at J; junction bases unmatched: 7. This CDR3 reads CASSHPGTGTYEQYF. In nucleotides, the CDR3 is TGTGCCAGCAGCCATCCCGGGACAGGGACCTACGAGCAGTACTTC.

This chain connects TRBV5-1 to TRBJ2-5, with a tentative D call TRBD2 (6 bases). The CDR3 runs to 12 residues. Germline CDR1 and CDR2: SGHRS and YFSETQ. V was shortened by 7 bases and J by 2 bases, with 9 bases between the two germline ends. Here the CDR3 reads CASRAGQETQYF. CDR3 DNA sequence: TGCGCCAGCCGTGCGGGGCAAGAGACCCAGTACTTC. The full variable domain, in which reference TRBV5-1 and TRBJ2-5 provide the parts outside the CDR3, is KAGVTQTPRYLIKTRGQQVTLSCSPISGHRSVSWYQQTPGQGLQFLFEYFSETQRNKGNFPGRFSGRQFSNSRSEMNVSTLELGDSALYLCASRAGQETQYFGPGTRLLVL.

The rearrangement uses TRBV19 and TRBJ1-5, with 9 bases identical to TRBD1. Germline V gives CDR1 LNHDA, CDR2 SQIVND (reference sequence). The CDR3 contains 13 residues. V dropped 7 bases and J dropped 7; count of bases not matched to a gene: 5. The CDR3 here is CASKKTGGQPQHF. CDR3 nucleotide sequence: TGTGCCAGTAAGAAGACAGGGGGACAGCCCCAGCATTTT. The entire variable domain, with the rest obtained from reference TRBV19 and TRBJ1-5, is as follows: DGGITQSPKYLFRKEGQNVTLSCEQNLNHDAMYWYRQDPGQGLRLIYYSQIVNDFQKGDIAEGYSVSREKKESFPLTVTSAQKNPTAFYLCASKKTGGQPQHFGDGTRLSIL.

The rearrangement joins TRBV20-1 to TRBJ1-1; D remains ambiguous. Trimming shortened V by 1 base and J by 0 bases, and 9 bases separated the two germline ends. Germline V gives CDR1 DFQATT, CDR2 SNEGSKA (reference sequence). The CDR3 contains 14 residues. In nucleotides, the CDR3 is TGCAGTGCTAGAGGAAACGCCATGAACACTGAAGCTTTCTTT. This translates into CSARGNAMNTEAFF.

This clonotype showed up many times. The chain combines TRBV27 with TRBJ1-5; perhaps TRBD1 as D (6 bases). The germline gives CDR1 MNHEY, CDR2 SMNVEV (reference sequence). This CDR3 comprises 15 residues. Trimming pared 2 bases from V and 10 bases from J, leaving 18 bases between. DNA for the CDR3: TGTGCCAGCAGTTTAAGGGGGGCAGGCACTCATCCCCAGCATTTT. Its translation: CASSLRGAGTHPQHF.

This clonotype was recorded many times. This sequence joins TRBV20-1 and TRBJ1-5; TRBD1 aligns across 12 bases. Looked up from germline, CDR1 is DFQATT and CDR2 is SNEGSKA (reference sequence). Trimming removed 6 bases from V and 7 bases from J; junction bases left unmatched: 16. CDR3 length equals 17 residues. CDR3 sequence reads: CSASTTGTGGARQPQHF. Written as DNA, the CDR3 is TGCAGTGCCAGTACTACCGGGACAGGGGGCGCAAGGCAGCCCCAGCATTTT.

The chain uses TRBV20-1 and TRBJ2-7; D is unresolved. The CDR3 has 14 amino acids. Germline values: CDR1 DFQATT, CDR2 SNEGSKA (reference sequence). Trimming took 3 bases from V and 0 from J, leaving 12 bases between them. The CDR3 is CSARGIANSYEQYF. CDR3 DNA sequence: TGCAGTGCTAGGGGCATCGCAAACTCCTACGAGCAGTACTTC.

Worth noting for this clonotype: The limits of the CDR3 on the DNA are not certain, so only TCRdb's listed CDR3 is given. V usage is TRBV5-1 and J usage is TRBJ2-2; the D call of TRBD2 is as the table states it, not checked on the DNA. The CDR3 is 19 residues long, ends included. Germline values: CDR1 SGHRS, CDR2 YFSETQ. CDR3 sequence: CASSLTGTSYEQYFGELFF.

This clonotype has a single count. The V gene is TRBV20-1, the J gene TRBJ2-7; 10 positions agree with TRBD2. CDR3 length: 16 amino acids. The V segment lost 3 bases and the J segment 4 bases; nucleotides outside the gene matches: 12. The V gene's germline CDR1 is DFQATT and CDR2 SNEGSKA (reference sequence). CDR3 coding DNA: TGCAGTGCTAGTTTACCTAGCGGGAGTAACAGGTACGAGCAGTACTTC. This translates into CSASLPSGSNRYEQYF.

This clonotype was counted ten times or more. This chain links TRBV6-5 with TRBJ2-2, with D possibly being TRBD2 (5 bases). CDR1 is MNHEY, CDR2 SVGAGI, per germline. V lost 8 bases and J lost 1, with 8 bases in between. This CDR3 has 13 residues. The CDR3 spells CASLLVNTGELFF. DNA for the CDR3: TGTGCCAGCCTACTAGTGAACACCGGGGAGCTGTTTTTT.

In this sample, this clonotype is medium-sized. This chain links TRBV15 with TRBJ2-1; D gene uncertain. This CDR3 region has 13 residues. V was clipped by 6 bases and J by 1 base, with 7 bases between them. Germline V CDR1 and CDR2: LNHNV, YYDKDF (reference sequence). CDR3 nucleotide sequence: TGTGCCACCAGTCGTATGTCCTACAATGAGCAGTTCTTC. Translating it yields CATSRMSYNEQFF.

This clonotype was counted a few times. J is TRBJ2-7 and V is TRBV7-8; D gene unclear. The germline V and J ends were trimmed by 5 bases and 9 bases, with 11 bases remaining between them. The CDR3 contains 11 residues. Per the germline V gene, CDR1 is SGHVS and CDR2 is FQNEAQ. The CDR3 nucleotides read TGTGCCAGCAGCCCCACTTGGGTGCAGTACTTC. It is translated as CASSPTWVQYF.

As DNA, the CDR3 is TGTGCCAGCAGCCACGAGATCTCCTACGAGCAGTACTTC. This translates into CASSHEISYEQYF. The rearrangement uses TRBV3-1 and TRBJ2-7; D is undetermined. Germline loops: CDR1 LGHDT, CDR2 YNNKEL (reference sequence). Trimming removed 3 bases from V and 0 bases from J, with 6 bases in between. The CDR3 totals 13 residues.

Many counts were recorded for this clonotype. The rearrangement links TRBV29-1 to TRBJ1-2, with D maybe TRBD1 (5 bases). This CDR3 spans 11 amino acids. The V gene's germline CDR1 is SQVTM and CDR2 ANQGSEA. Trimming took off 3 bases at V and 6 bases at J, with 8 bases between the two ends. The CDR3 is CSVDGGNGYTF. CDR3 coding DNA: TGCAGCGTTGACGGGGGTAATGGCTACACCTTC.

The J gene is TRBJ2-2, the V gene TRBV12-5; maybe TRBD1 (6 bases). The CDR3 is made up of 15 amino acids. The germline gives CDR1 LGHNT, CDR2 FRNRAP. V gave up 2 bases and J gave up 6 bases, with 13 bases separating them. Written as DNA, the CDR3 is TGTGCTAGTGGTTTGCCTCGGACAGAGGCCGGGGAGCTGTTTTTT. Translation gives CASGLPRTEAGELFF.

This clonotype showed up many times. V usage is TRBV19 and J usage is TRBJ2-3, with D perhaps matching TRBD1 (6 bases). This CDR3 comprises 16 residues. V was pared by 3 bases and J by 0 bases, with 13 bases between. The germline V gene has CDR1 LNHDA and CDR2 SQIVND (reference sequence). The CDR3, as DNA: TGTGCCAGTAGTATGTTGGACAGTATGAGCACAGATACGCAGTATTTT. Amino acids: CASSMLDSMSTDTQYF.

To note about this clonotype: The CDR3 carries no conserved terminal phenylalanine or tryptophan, so it likely arises from a read error. The chain is built from TRBV7-1 and TRBJ1-1; D unclear. TRBV7-1 qualifies as an ORF whose function is uncertain. This CDR3 has 14 amino acids. V dropped 6 bases and J dropped 0 bases, with 11 bases sitting between them. The CDR3 loop reads CASRSPEVNTEAFS. CDR3 nucleotide sequence: TGTGCCAGCAGATCACCCGAAGTGAACACTGAAGCTTTCTCT.

This clonotype came up many times. The gene calls are TRBV20-1 and TRBJ2-7, with D possibly being TRBD2 (6 bases). Germline V gene lookup returns CDR1 DFQATT and CDR2 SNEGSKA (reference sequence). This CDR3 comprises 12 residues. V was shortened by 3 bases and J by 5 bases, with 11 bases between the two germline ends. The CDR3 nucleotides read TGCAGTGCTAGCCCAGGGAGGCACGAGCAGTACTTC. Protein sequence: CSASPGRHEQYF.

V is TRBV27 and J is TRBJ1-1, with D possibly TRBD1 on 6 matching bases. The germline V gene has CDR1 MNHEY and CDR2 SMNVEV (reference sequence). This CDR3 is 12 amino acids long. V was shortened by 8 bases and J by 4 bases, with 11 bases between the two germline ends. CDR3 residues: CASWTAGTEAFF. CDR3 in DNA: TGTGCCAGCTGGACAGCGGGCACTGAAGCTTTCTTT.

This chain joins TRBV12-3 or TRBV12-4 and TRBJ2-6, with D perhaps matching TRBD1 or TRBD2 (5 bases each). The CDR3 loop spans 18 amino acids. V dropped 7 bases and J dropped 4 bases, with 23 bases sitting between them. The CDR3 reads CASTHPGINRSGANVLTF. The CDR3 DNA is TGTGCCAGCACCCACCCGGGGATTAACAGGTCAGGGGCCAACGTCCTGACTTTC.